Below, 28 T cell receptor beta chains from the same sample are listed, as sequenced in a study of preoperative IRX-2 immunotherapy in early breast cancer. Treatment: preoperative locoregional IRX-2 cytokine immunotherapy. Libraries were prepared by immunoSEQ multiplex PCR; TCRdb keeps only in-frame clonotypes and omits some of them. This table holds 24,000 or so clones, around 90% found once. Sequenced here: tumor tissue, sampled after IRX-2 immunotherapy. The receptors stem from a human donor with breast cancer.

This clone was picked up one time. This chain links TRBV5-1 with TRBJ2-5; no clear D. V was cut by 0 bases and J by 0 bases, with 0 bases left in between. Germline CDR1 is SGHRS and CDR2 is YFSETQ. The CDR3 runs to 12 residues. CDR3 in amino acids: CASSLDQETQYF. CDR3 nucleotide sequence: TGCGCCAGCAGCTTGGACCAAGAGACCCAGTACTTC.

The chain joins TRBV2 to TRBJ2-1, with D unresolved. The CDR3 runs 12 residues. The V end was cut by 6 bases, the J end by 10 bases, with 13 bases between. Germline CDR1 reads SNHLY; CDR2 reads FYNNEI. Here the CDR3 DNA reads TGTGCCAGCAGGGTAGTGTTAGACGAGCAGTTCTTC. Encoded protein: CASRVVLDEQFF.

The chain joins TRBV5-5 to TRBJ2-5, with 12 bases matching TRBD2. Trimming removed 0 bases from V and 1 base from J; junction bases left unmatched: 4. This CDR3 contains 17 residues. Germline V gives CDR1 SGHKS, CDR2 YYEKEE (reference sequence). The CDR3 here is CASSLATSGSFQETQYF. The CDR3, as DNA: TGTGCCAGCAGCTTGGCGACTAGCGGGAGTTTCCAAGAGACCCAGTACTTC.

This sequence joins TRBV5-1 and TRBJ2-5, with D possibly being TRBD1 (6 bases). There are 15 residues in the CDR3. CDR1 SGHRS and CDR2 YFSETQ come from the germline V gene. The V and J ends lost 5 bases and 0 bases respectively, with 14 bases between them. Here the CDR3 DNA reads TGCGCCAGCAGGTTCGGACAGATCGACCAAGAGACCCAGTACTTC. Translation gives CASRFGQIDQETQYF. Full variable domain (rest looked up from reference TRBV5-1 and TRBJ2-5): KAGVTQTPRYLIKTRGQQVTLSCSPISGHRSVSWYQQTPGQGLQFLFEYFSETQRNKGNFPGRFSGRQFSNSRSEMNVSTLELGDSALYLCASRFGQIDQETQYFGPGTRLLVL.

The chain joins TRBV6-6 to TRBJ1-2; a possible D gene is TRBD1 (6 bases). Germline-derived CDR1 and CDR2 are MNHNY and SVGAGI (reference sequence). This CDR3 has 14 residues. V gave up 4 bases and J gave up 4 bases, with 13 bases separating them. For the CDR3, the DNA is TGTGCCAGCAGTTCCCCGACAGGAATCTATGGCTACACCTTC. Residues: CASSSPTGIYGYTF.

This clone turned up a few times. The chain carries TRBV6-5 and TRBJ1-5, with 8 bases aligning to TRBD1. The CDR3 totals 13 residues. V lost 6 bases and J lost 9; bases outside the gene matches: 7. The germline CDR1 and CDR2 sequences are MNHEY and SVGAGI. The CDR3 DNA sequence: TGTGCCAGCAGCTCCTCAGGGGGCAGGCCCCAGCATTTT. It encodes CASSSSGGRPQHF.

In nucleotides, the CDR3 is TGTGCCAGCAGCCAAGATTCTAGCAGCACAGATACGCAGTATTTT. Translation gives CASSQDSSSTDTQYF. This chain links TRBV4-2 with TRBJ2-3; perhaps TRBD2 as D (5 bases). The germline V gene encodes CDR1 LGHNA and CDR2 YNFKEQ. This CDR3 spans 15 amino acids. V lost 0 bases and J 0 bases, leaving 7 bases between the germline ends.

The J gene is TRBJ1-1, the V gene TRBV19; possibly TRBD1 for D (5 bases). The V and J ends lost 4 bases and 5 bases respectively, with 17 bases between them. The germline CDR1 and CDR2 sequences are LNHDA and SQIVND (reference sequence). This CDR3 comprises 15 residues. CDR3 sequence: CASSTQGTVRTEAFF. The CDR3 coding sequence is TGTGCCAGTAGTACCCAAGGGACGGTACGTACTGAAGCTTTCTTT.

The CDR3 is CASSFSVQGGNEKLFF. The CDR3 DNA reads TGCGCCAGCAGCTTCAGCGTACAGGGAGGTAATGAAAAACTGTTTTTT. The chain links TRBV5-1 to TRBJ1-4, with D possibly matching TRBD1 (6 bases). Per the germline V gene, CDR1 is SGHRS and CDR2 is YFSETQ. The CDR3 has 16 amino acids. Trimming shortened V by 2 bases and J by 4 bases, and 15 bases separated the two germline ends.

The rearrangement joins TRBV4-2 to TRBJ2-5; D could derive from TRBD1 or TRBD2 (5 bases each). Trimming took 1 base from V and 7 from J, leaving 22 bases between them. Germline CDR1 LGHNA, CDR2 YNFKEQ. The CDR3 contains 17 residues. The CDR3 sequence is CASSQGSGAGWSVTQYF. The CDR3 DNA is TGTGCCAGCAGCCAAGGGTCCGGGGCAGGGTGGTCGGTGACCCAGTACTTC.

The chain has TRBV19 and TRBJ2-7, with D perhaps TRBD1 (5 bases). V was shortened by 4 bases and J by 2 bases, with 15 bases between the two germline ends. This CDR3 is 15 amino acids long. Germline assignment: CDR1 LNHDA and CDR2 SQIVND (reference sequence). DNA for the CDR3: TGTGCCAGTAGTAAGCCAGGGCCCTCTCCCTACGAGCAGTACTTC. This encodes CASSKPGPSPYEQYF.

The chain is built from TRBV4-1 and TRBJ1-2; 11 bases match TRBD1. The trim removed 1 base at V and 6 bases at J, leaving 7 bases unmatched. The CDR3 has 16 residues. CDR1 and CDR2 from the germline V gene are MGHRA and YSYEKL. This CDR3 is CASSQAVGQGANGYTF. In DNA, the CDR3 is TGCGCCAGCAGCCAAGCTGTTGGACAGGGGGCGAATGGCTACACCTTC.

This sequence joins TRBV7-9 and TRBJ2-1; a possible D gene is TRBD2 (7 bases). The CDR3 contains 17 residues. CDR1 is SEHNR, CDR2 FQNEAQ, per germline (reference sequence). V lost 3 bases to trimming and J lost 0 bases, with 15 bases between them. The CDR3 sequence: CASSFQWGGASYNEQFF. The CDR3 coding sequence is TGTGCCAGCAGCTTCCAGTGGGGGGGGGCCTCCTACAATGAGCAGTTCTTC.

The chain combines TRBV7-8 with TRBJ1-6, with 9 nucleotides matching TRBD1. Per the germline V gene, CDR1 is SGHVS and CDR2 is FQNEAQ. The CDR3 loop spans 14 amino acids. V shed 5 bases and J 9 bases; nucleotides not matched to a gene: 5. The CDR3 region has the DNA TGTGCCAGCAGCCCCCGACAGGGGGGTTCACCCCTCCACTTT. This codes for CASSPRQGGSPLHF. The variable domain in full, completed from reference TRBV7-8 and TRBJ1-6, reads GAGVSQSPRYKVAKRGQDVALRCDPISGHVSLFWYQQALGQGPEFLTYFQNEAQLDKSGLPSDRFFAERPEGSVSTLKIQRTQQEDSAVYLCASSPRQGGSPLHFGNGTRLTVT.

The CDR3 sequence is CASSNPGRPWDQPQHF. For the CDR3, the DNA is TGTGCCAGTAGTAACCCGGGACGGCCCTGGGATCAGCCCCAGCATTTT. The chain recombines TRBV19 with TRBJ1-5, with D possibly matching TRBD1 (5 bases). Germline V gene data show CDR1 as LNHDA and CDR2 as SQIVND (reference sequence). V gave up 4 bases and J gave up 5 bases, with 18 bases separating them. The CDR3 extends over 16 amino acids.

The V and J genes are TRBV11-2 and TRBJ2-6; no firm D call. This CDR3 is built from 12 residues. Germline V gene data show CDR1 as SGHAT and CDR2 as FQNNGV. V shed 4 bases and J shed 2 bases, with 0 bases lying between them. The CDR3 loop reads CASSSGANVLTF. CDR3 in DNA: TGTGCCAGCAGCTCTGGGGCCAACGTCCTGACTTTC.

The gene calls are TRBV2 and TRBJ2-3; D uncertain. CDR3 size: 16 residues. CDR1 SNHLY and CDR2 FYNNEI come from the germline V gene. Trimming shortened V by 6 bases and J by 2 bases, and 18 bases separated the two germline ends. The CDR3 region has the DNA TGTGCCAGCAGCTTTTTTCAGGCCTTCGCCACAGATACGCAGTATTTT. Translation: CASSFFQAFATDTQYF.

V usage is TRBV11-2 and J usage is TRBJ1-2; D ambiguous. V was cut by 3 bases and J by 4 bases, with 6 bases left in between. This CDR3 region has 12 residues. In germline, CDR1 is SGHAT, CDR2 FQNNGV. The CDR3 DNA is TGTGCCAGCAGCTTTGATACCTATGGCTACACCTTC. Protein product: CASSFDTYGYTF. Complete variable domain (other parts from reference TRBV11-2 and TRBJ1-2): EAGVAQSPRYKIIEKRQSVAFWCNPISGHATLYWYQQILGQGPKLLIQFQNNGVVDDSQLPKDRFSAERLKGVDSTLKIQPAKLEDSAVYLCASSFDTYGYTFGSGTRLTVV.

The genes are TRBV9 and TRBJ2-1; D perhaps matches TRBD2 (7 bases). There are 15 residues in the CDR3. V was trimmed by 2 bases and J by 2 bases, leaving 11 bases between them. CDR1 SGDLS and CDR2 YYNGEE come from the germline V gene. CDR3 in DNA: TGTGCCAGCAGCGTGGGGGGGCCGGCCTACAATGAGCAGTTCTTC. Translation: CASSVGGPAYNEQFF.

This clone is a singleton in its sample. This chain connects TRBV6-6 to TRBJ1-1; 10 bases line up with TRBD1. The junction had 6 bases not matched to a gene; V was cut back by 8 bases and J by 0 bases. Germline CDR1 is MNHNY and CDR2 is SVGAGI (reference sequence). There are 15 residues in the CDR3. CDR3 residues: CASGGQGSMNTEAFF. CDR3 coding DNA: TGTGCCAGCGGGGGACAGGGGTCGATGAACACTGAAGCTTTCTTT.

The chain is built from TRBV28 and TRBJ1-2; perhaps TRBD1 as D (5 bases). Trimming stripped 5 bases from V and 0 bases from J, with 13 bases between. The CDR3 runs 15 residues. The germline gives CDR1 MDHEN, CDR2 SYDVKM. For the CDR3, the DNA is TGTGCCAGCAGTACTGCAGGGACCTCTAACTATGGCTACACCTTC. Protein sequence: CASSTAGTSNYGYTF.

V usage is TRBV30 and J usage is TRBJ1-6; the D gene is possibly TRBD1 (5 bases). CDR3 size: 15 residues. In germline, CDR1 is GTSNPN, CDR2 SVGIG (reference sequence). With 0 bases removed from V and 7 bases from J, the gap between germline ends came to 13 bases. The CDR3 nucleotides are TGTGCCTGGAGTGTACTAAGGGGCAGGAATTCACCCCTCCACTTT. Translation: CAWSVLRGRNSPLHF.

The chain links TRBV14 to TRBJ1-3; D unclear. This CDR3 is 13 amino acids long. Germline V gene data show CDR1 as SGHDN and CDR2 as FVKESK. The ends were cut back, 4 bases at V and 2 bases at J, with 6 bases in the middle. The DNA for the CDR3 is TGTGCCAGCAGCCCCAGGACTGGAAACACCATATATTTT. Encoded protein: CASSPRTGNTIYF.

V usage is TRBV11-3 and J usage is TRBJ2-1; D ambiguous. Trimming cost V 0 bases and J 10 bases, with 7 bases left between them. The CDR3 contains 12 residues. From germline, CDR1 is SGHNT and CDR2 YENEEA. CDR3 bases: TGTGCCAGCAGCTTAGATGGTCGGGAGCAGTTCTTC. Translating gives CASSLDGREQFF.

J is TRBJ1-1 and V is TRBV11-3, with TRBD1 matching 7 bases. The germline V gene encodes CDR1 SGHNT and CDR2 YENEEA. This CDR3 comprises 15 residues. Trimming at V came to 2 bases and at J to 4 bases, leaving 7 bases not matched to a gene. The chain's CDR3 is CASSLIGGAGTEAFF. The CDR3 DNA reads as TGTGCCAGCAGCTTAATAGGGGGCGCAGGCACTGAAGCTTTCTTT.

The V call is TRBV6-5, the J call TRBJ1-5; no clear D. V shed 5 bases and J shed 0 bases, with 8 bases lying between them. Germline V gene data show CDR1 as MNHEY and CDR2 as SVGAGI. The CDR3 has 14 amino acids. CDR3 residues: CASSHGSSNQPQHF. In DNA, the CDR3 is TGTGCCAGCAGTCACGGGAGTAGCAATCAGCCCCAGCATTTT.

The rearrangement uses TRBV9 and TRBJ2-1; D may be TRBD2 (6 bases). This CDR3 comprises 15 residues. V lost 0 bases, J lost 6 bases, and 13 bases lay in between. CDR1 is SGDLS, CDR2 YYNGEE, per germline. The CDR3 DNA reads TGTGCCAGCAGCGTAGGGCTAGCGAGGGCCAATGAGCAGTTCTTC. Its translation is CASSVGLARANEQFF.

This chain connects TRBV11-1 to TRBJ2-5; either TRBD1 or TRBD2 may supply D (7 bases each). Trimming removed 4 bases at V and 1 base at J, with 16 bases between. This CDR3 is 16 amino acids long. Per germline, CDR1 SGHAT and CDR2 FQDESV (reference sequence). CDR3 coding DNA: TGTGCCAGCAGCTCAACAGGGGCTAGCGGCCAAGAGACCCAGTACTTC. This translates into CASSSTGASGQETQYF.